These 15 T cell receptor beta chains were all obtained from the same sample, sequenced in a study of T cell responses to AZD1222 COVID-19 vaccine (dated by TCRdb to about 2021). What the time point label conveys for this sample: about 28 days (+/-7) after the second vaccine dose. The receptor library was made with the immunoSEQ multiplex PCR assay. This immuneACCESS table, as held by TCRdb, lists in-frame sequences with V and J called but not all clones. Of the missing ones, under half trace to an unresolved V gene in checked studies; the others have no known cause. The sample records 150,000 to 200,000 clones, 92% of which are singletons. The ten largest clones represent approximately 1.2% of the sample. The sequences come from peripheral blood, collected 28 days after the second AZD1222 dose. The receptors stem from an adult who received the AZD1222 COVID-19 vaccine.

The J gene is TRBJ1-5, the V gene TRBV24-1; D remains ambiguous. Germline-derived CDR1 and CDR2 are KGHDR and SFDVKD. Trimming stripped 2 bases from V and 7 bases from J, with 17 bases between. The CDR3 extends over 16 amino acids. CDR3 DNA: TGTGCCACCAGTGATTCCGAGTCTGTTGAGTACCAGCCCCAGCATTTT. Translated, it gives CATSDSESVEYQPQHF.

This rearrangement joins TRBV12-3 or TRBV12-4 to TRBJ1-1; a weak D match, TRBD1 (5 bases). CDR3 length equals 13 residues. Deletions cut 8 bases from V and 1 base from J, with 11 bases between. CDR3 DNA: TGTGCCAGCGCGGAGGGGTGGAACACTGAAGCTTTCTTT. It translates to CASAEGWNTEAFF.

The rearrangement joins TRBV9 to TRBJ2-2; D unresolved. The CDR3 runs to 14 residues. The V and J ends lost 4 bases and 5 bases respectively, with 12 bases between them. CDR1 SGDLS and CDR2 YYNGEE come from the germline V gene. The CDR3: CASSPDLSTGELFF. The CDR3 DNA reads as TGTGCCAGCAGCCCGGACCTCTCGACCGGGGAGCTGTTTTTT.

CDR3 DNA sequence: TGCGCCAGCAGCCGCGCGCCCCCGGGACAGGGCGGAGAGACCCAGTACTTC. As protein: CASSRAPPGQGGETQYF. The rearrangement joins TRBV5-1 to TRBJ2-5; 9 nucleotides line up with TRBD1. The CDR3 is made up of 17 amino acids. Germline V gene data show CDR1 as SGHRS and CDR2 as YFSETQ. Trimming took 4 bases from V and 4 from J; bases not matched to a gene: 14. Full variable domain (missing parts from reference TRBV5-1 and TRBJ2-5): KAGVTQTPRYLIKTRGQQVTLSCSPISGHRSVSWYQQTPGQGLQFLFEYFSETQRNKGNFPGRFSGRQFSNSRSEMNVSTLELGDSALYLCASSRAPPGQGGETQYFGPGTRLLVL.

For this clone: This sample also contains other DNA sequences that code for the same CDR3. The chain employs TRBV27 and TRBJ2-7; 10 bases are shared with TRBD1. CDR1 and CDR2 from the germline V gene are MNHEY and SMNVEV (reference sequence). Unmatched junction bases numbered 2, after V lost 5 bases and J lost 4 bases. The CDR3 is made up of 13 amino acids. CDR3: CASSRDRGYEQYF. The DNA for the CDR3 is TGTGCCAGCAGTCGGGACAGGGGTTACGAGCAGTACTTC.

The chain combines TRBV7-2 with TRBJ2-7; 13 bases match TRBD2. CDR3 length equals 14 residues. CDR1 is SGHTA and CDR2 is FQGNSA in the germline V gene. The V and J ends lost 5 bases and 5 bases, in that order; junction bases with no gene match: 3. The chain's CDR3 is CASSPTSGRNEQYF. The DNA of the CDR3 is TGTGCCAGCAGCCCGACTAGCGGGAGGAACGAGCAGTACTTC.

This chain links TRBV2 with TRBJ1-1; TRBD1 aligns across 8 bases. The germline V gene encodes CDR1 SNHLY and CDR2 FYNNEI. The CDR3 length is 15 residues. V trimming: 4 bases; J trimming: 1 base; junction bases outside the gene matches: 5. CDR3: CASSASGQGNTEAFF. The CDR3 DNA follows: TGTGCCAGCAGTGCCAGCGGACAGGGGAACACTGAAGCTTTCTTT.

The V and J genes are TRBV4-2 and TRBJ1-2; D may be TRBD1 (6 bases). Deletions cut 2 bases from V and 11 bases from J, with 12 bases between. Germline V gene sequence: CDR1 LGHNA, CDR2 YNFKEQ. CDR3 length equals 12 residues. The CDR3 here is CASSQSGQGYTF. The CDR3 DNA reads TGTGCCAGCAGCCAATCTGGCCAGGGGTACACCTTC.

In nucleotides, the CDR3 is TGTGCCAGTACATCCCGGGGACAGGGGAGGACCGTCGCTGAAGCTTTCTTT. Protein sequence: CASTSRGQGRTVAEAFF. The chain joins TRBV19 to TRBJ1-1; 10 positions match TRBD1. V shed 7 bases, J shed 6 bases, and the junction held 17 bases outside the gene matches. The CDR3 extends over 17 amino acids. Germline V gives CDR1 LNHDA, CDR2 SQIVND (reference sequence).

The sample holds a few counts of this clone. The chain combines TRBV5-6 with TRBJ1-1; 8 nucleotides match TRBD1. The CDR3 sequence is 17 residues long. The junction had 13 bases not matched to a gene; V was cut back by 2 bases and J by 4 bases. Germline loops: CDR1 SGHDT, CDR2 YYEEEE. This chain's CDR3 is CASSFTQGATRLTEAFF. The CDR3 DNA sequence: TGTGCCAGCAGCTTCACTCAGGGGGCCACCAGGCTCACTGAAGCTTTCTTT.

V gene TRBV7-6 combines with J gene TRBJ2-2; 9 positions agree with TRBD2. Unmatched junction bases numbered 4, after V lost 6 bases and J lost 2 bases. Germline-derived CDR1 and CDR2 are SGHVS and FNYEAQ. This CDR3 has 15 residues. CDR3 loop: CASRLAGPNTGELFF. The DNA of the CDR3 is TGTGCCAGCAGGCTAGCGGGACCCAACACCGGGGAGCTGTTTTTT. The whole variable domain, filled in from reference TRBV7-6 and TRBJ2-2, reads GAGVSQSPRYKVTKRGQDVALRCDPISGHVSLYWYRQALGQGPEFLTYFNYEAQQDKSGLPNDRFSAERPEGSISTLTIQRTEQRDSAMYRCASRLAGPNTGELFFGEGSRLTVL.

The chain carries TRBV6-5 and TRBJ1-1; TRBD1 matches 8 bases. The CDR3 loop spans 14 amino acids. From germline, CDR1 is MNHEY and CDR2 SVGAGI. The V and J ends lost 6 bases and 7 bases, in that order; junction bases with no gene match: 10. CDR3 residues: CASRGQGAAYEAFF. CDR3 DNA: TGTGCCAGCAGAGGACAGGGAGCCGCTTATGAAGCTTTCTTT.

This rearrangement joins TRBV5-6 to TRBJ1-2, with 7 bases that match TRBD1. J lost 4 bases, V lost 1 base, and 1 base had no gene match. CDR1 is SGHDT, CDR2 YYEEEE, per germline. The CDR3 has 13 residues. CDR3 DNA sequence: TGTGCCAGCAGCTTGAGGGGGCCCTATGGCTACACCTTC. Its protein is CASSLRGPYGYTF.

For the CDR3, the DNA is TGTGCCAGCAGCTTGCGGCGGAACACAGATACGCAGTATTTT. Protein: CASSLRRNTDTQYF. This chain joins TRBV5-6 and TRBJ2-3; no definite D call. The germline CDR1 and CDR2 sequences are SGHDT and YYEEEE. The V gene lost 1 base and the J gene lost 2 bases, with 8 bases spanning the gap. There are 14 residues in the CDR3.

The rearrangement links TRBV3-1 (or the pseudogene TRBV3-2) to TRBJ1-5, with D possibly being TRBD1 (5 bases). The length of the CDR3 is 13 residues. CDR1 is LGHDT, CDR2 YNNKEL, per germline (reference sequence). V lost 1 base to trimming and J lost 6 bases, with 7 bases between them. In DNA form, the CDR3 reads TGTGCCAGCAGCCAAGGGGACTTTCAGCCCCAGCATTTT. This encodes CASSQGDFQPQHF.